A selection of T cell receptor beta chains follows, all from one sample in a study of blood T cell repertoires in COVID-19. Sequenced by immunoSEQ multiplex PCR; TCRdb stores in-frame clones only, minus some. The table lists 310,000 or so clones, around 90% of them singletons. Sequencing was done on a sample of peripheral blood. The receptors were gathered from a woman in her 50s who had recovered from COVID-19. The CDR3 runs from the conserved cysteine through the conserved F or W. A D gene is named only where the DNA matches it firmly. Size is stated for part of the rows, as once, few or many counts, or as a class when the clone is expanded.

TRBV5-1	-	15	TRBD2	TRBJ2-7	CASSFSWTSGGEQYF	TGCGCCAGCAGCTTCTCCTGGACTAGCGGGGGCGAGCAGTACTTC
TRBV10-1	-	14	-	TRBJ2-2	CASSVCTGTGELFF	TGCGCCAGCAGTGTTTGTACGGGGACCGGGGAGCTGTTTTTT
TRBV28	-	16	-	TRBJ1-4	CASSSNRRGVGEKLFF	TGTGCCAGCAGCTCGAACCGGCGGGGGGTGGGTGAAAAACTGTTTTTT
TRBV27	-	15	-	TRBJ2-3	CASSLSLPSTDTQYF	TGTGCCAGCAGCTTGAGTCTGCCCAGCACAGATACGCAGTATTTT
TRBV19	-	14	TRBD1	TRBJ1-1	CASSSLDRTPEAFF	TGTGCCAGTAGTAGCTTGGACAGGACCCCTGAAGCTTTCTTT
TRBV15	few	15	-	TRBJ2-2	CATSRAQSLTGELFF	TGTGCCACCAGCAGGGCACAGAGTCTCACCGGGGAGCTGTTTTTT
TRBV3-1/TRBV3-2	-	15	-	TRBJ2-2	CASSHAGPNTGELFF	TGTGCCAGCAGCCACGCGGGTCCGAACACCGGGGAGCTGTTTTTT
TRBV9	few	18	TRBD2	TRBJ2-2	CASSEPGLAGQNTGELFF	TGTGCCAGCAGCGAACCCGGACTAGCGGGACAGAACACCGGGGAGCTGTTTTTT
TRBV18	-	14	-	TRBJ2-2	CASSPSLLPGELFF	TGTGCCAGCTCACCATCCCTCCTTCCCGGGGAGCTGTTTTTT
TRBV5-1	once	15	TRBD1	TRBJ1-1	CASSSGQGTDTEAFF	TGCGCCAGCAGCTCGGGACAGGGAACGGACACTGAAGCTTTCTTT
TRBV11-2	-	12	TRBD1	TRBJ1-1	CASSEDRVVAFF	TGTGCCAGCAGCGAAGACAGGGTGGTGGCTTTCTTT
TRBV7-3	-	15	TRBD2	TRBJ2-1	CASSLTGDYYNEQFF	TGTGCCAGCAGCTTAACTGGGGACTACTACAATGAGCAGTTCTTC
TRBV7-2	once	15	TRBD2	TRBJ2-7	CASSLGTSGGYEQYF	TGTGCCAGCAGCTTAGGAACTAGCGGGGGATACGAGCAGTACTTC
TRBV7-3	-	16	TRBD2	TRBJ2-5	CASSPGTSGSGETQYF	TGTGCCAGCAGCCCCGGGACTAGCGGGAGTGGTGAGACCCAGTACTTC
TRBV18	-	15	TRBD2	TRBJ2-3	CASSRPGLARDTQYF	TGTGCCAGCTCACGGCCGGGACTAGCGAGAGATACGCAGTATTTT
TRBV29-1	-	12	TRBD1	TRBJ2-7	CSVEDRLNEQYF	TGCAGCGTTGAGGACAGGTTAAACGAGCAGTACTTC
TRBV6-4	-	15	TRBD2	TRBJ2-3	CASSEGTSPTDTQYF	TGTGCCAGCAGTGAGGGGACTAGCCCCACAGATACGCAGTATTTT
TRBV6-5	few	16	TRBD2	TRBJ2-1	CASSSALAGLADEQFF	TGTGCCAGCAGTTCCGCCCTAGCGGGGTTGGCCGATGAGCAGTTCTTC
TRBV7-9	-	14	-	TRBJ2-3	CASTQEMSTDTQYF	TGTGCCAGCACACAGGAAATGAGCACAGATACGCAGTATTTT
TRBV6-6	few	14	-	TRBJ2-7	CASHTTLAGNEQYF	TGTGCCAGTCACACTACTCTAGCCGGGAACGAGCAGTACTTC
TRBV27	-	18	TRBD2	TRBJ2-2	CASSLSRLAGYGTGELFF	TGTGCCAGCAGTTTAAGCCGACTAGCGGGGTATGGCACCGGGGAGCTGTTTTTT
TRBV9	once	15	-	TRBJ2-1	CASSPEGQSYNEQFF	TGTGCCAGCAGCCCCGAGGGACAATCCTACAATGAGCAGTTCTTC
TRBV7-2	-	17	-	TRBJ2-1	CASSLRGVGGLGGEQFF	TGTGCCAGCAGCTTAAGGGGGGTAGGGGGCCTCGGCGGTGAGCAGTTCTTC
TRBV12-3/TRBV12-4	-	13	-	TRBJ1-5	CASSSEHNQSQHF	TGTGCCAGCAGTTCTGAACACAATCAGTCCCAGCATTTT
TRBV2	-	15	TRBD1	TRBJ2-7	CASRNRGLDLHEQYF	TGTGCCAGCAGGAACAGGGGGTTGGACCTCCACGAGCAGTACTTC
TRBV7-3	-	19	TRBD2	TRBJ2-7	CASSLNPITSGGSAYEQYF	TGTGCCAGCAGCTTAAACCCCATAACTAGCGGGGGGTCCGCCTACGAGCAGTACTTC
TRBV12-3/TRBV12-4	-	13	-	TRBJ1-5	CASTPRGNQPQHF	TGTGCCAGCACCCCTAGGGGAAATCAGCCCCAGCATTTT
TRBV5-1	few	16	-	TRBJ1-3	CASSGGGAISGNTIYF	TGCGCCAGCAGCGGAGGGGGGGCCATATCTGGAAACACCATATATTTT
TRBV19	-	15	-	TRBJ1-1	CASSSRTAVNTEAFF	TGTGCCAGTAGTTCAAGGACAGCAGTAAACACTGAAGCTTTCTTT
TRBV5-1	-	13	-	TRBJ1-2	CASSLGQNYGYTF	TGCGCCAGCAGCTTGGGACAGAACTATGGCTACACCTTC
TRBV6-5	once	16	TRBD1	TRBJ2-3	CASSSTGGDATDTQYF	TGTGCCAGCAGTTCGACAGGGGGCGATGCCACAGATACGCAGTATTTT
TRBV5-4	-	13	-	TRBJ1-1	CASSLREGTEAFF	TGTGCCAGCAGCTTGAGGGAGGGCACTGAAGCTTTCTTT
TRBV4-1	-	14	-	TRBJ1-3	CASSLGGVGNTIYF	TGCGCCAGCAGCCTTGGAGGGGTCGGAAACACCATATATTTT
TRBV10-3	once	11	-	TRBJ1-5	CAIGGGQPQHF	TGTGCCATCGGGGGGGGACAGCCCCAGCATTTT
TRBV3-1/TRBV3-2	-	17	-	TRBJ1-6	CASSLGLLVGSDSPLHF	TGTGCCAGCAGCCTGGGCCTATTGGTAGGATCGGATTCACCCCTCCACTTT
TRBV25-1	once	15	TRBD1	TRBJ1-3	CASSDPGGTGNTIYF	TGTGCCAGCAGTGACCCAGGGGGCACTGGAAACACCATATATTTT
TRBV28	-	15	-	TRBJ1-3	CASSLDATAGNTIYF	TGTGCCAGCAGTTTAGACGCGACAGCTGGAAACACCATATATTTT
TRBV6-6	-	13	TRBD1	TRBJ1-3	CASGQGGLDTIYF	TGTGCCAGCGGACAGGGTGGATTGGACACCATATATTTT
TRBV19	-	14	-	TRBJ1-2	CASSPAGASYGYTF	TGTGCCAGTAGTCCGGCAGGGGCTAGCTATGGCTACACCTTC
TRBV10-3	-	12	-	TRBJ2-7	CATGMSSHEQYF	TGTGCCACCGGGATGTCATCCCACGAGCAGTACTTC